Listed here are 7 T cell receptor beta chains from one sample, sequenced in a study of CXCR3 chemokines and chemotherapy response in bladder cancer (dated by TCRdb to the early 2020s). Library prep was done by PCR. This sample was sequenced with an Illumina HiSeq 2500. The public reads were reprocessed in TCRdb via fastp at Q25 and MiXCR, keeping in-frame beta chains. Entries that share a CDR3 protein sequence are merged under the most common genes and DNA. The sample table holds 8,000 to 10,000 distinct CDR3 sequences, of which roughly 23% were seen once. Around 8.8% of the sample is held by the ten biggest clonotypes. Sample collection was performed from a patient whose treatment included neoadjuvant chemotherapy. Receptors originate from a human donor with bladder cancer that did not respond to neoadjuvant chemotherapy.

Ten or more counts support this clonotype. V usage is TRBV12-3 or TRBV12-4 and J usage is TRBJ1-2; D not certain. V lost 6 bases, J lost 0 bases, and 5 bases lay in between. The CDR3 extends over 12 amino acids. The CDR3 reads CASRPSNYGYTF. The CDR3 nucleotides read TGTGCCAGCAGACCCTCTAACTATGGCTACACCTTC.

This clonotype was detected many times. This sequence joins TRBV5-6 and TRBJ2-3; D not certain. Germline V gives CDR1 SGHDT, CDR2 YYEEEE. V lost 0 bases and J 1 base, leaving 12 bases between the germline ends. CDR3 size: 16 residues. The CDR3: CASSLEGRTGTDTQYF. The CDR3 bases are TGTGCCAGCAGCTTGGAAGGTAGAACGGGCACAGATACGCAGTATTTT. The whole variable domain, remainder taken from reference TRBV5-6 and TRBJ2-3, is DAGVTQSPTHLIKTRGQQVTLRCSPKSGHDTVSWYQQALGQGPQFIFQYYEEEERQRGNFPDRFSGHQFPNYSSELNVNALLLGDSALYLCASSLEGRTGTDTQYFGPGTRLTVL.

This clonotype was observed a handful of times. The chain carries TRBV20-1 and TRBJ2-5; TRBD2 matches 7 bases. V was pared by 5 bases and J by 5 bases, with 8 bases of the junction left unmatched. CDR1 is DFQATT, CDR2 SNEGSKA, per germline (reference sequence). This CDR3 has 13 residues. The DNA of the CDR3 is TGCAGTGCTTGCCCACTAGCGCGGGAGACCCAGTACTTC. Its protein product is CSACPLARETQYF.

This clonotype is termed medium-sized. The chain combines TRBV30 with TRBJ1-1; possible D gene TRBD1, 5 bases. Per the germline V gene, CDR1 is GTSNPN and CDR2 is SVGIG (reference sequence). CDR3 length equals 13 residues. The V end was cut by 0 bases, the J end by 10 bases, with 15 bases between. Here the CDR3 reads CAWSVQGSTGAFF. CDR3 DNA: TGTGCCTGGAGTGTTCAAGGTTCCACAGGAGCTTTCTTT.

This clonotype appeared a few times. The CDR3 DNA reads as TGTGCCAGCAGTTATGGCAACAATGAGCAGTTCTTC. Amino acid sequence: CASSYGNNEQFF. The chain links TRBV2 to TRBJ2-1; unclear D gene. The V end lost 5 bases, the J end lost 5 bases, and 7 bases lay between the germline ends. The length of the CDR3 is 12 residues. Looked up from germline, CDR1 is SNHLY and CDR2 is FYNNEI.

This clonotype has a count of ten or more. V and J are TRBV18 and TRBJ2-7, with D possibly TRBD2 on 7 matching bases. With 3 bases removed from V and 7 bases from J, the gap between germline ends came to 16 bases. CDR1 and CDR2 (germline): KGHSH, LQKENI. The CDR3 is made up of 14 amino acids. CDR3 sequence: CASSPRGGGDEQYF. For the CDR3, the DNA is TGTGCCAGCTCACCCCGGGGAGGGGGAGATGAGCAGTACTTC.

This clonotype was counted ten times or more. The chain joins TRBV25-1 to TRBJ2-3; D possibly matches TRBD1 or TRBD2 (5 bases each). The CDR3 totals 14 residues. V gave up 3 bases and J gave up 2 bases, with 9 bases separating them. CDR1 and CDR2 from the germline V gene are MGHDK and SYGVNS. CDR3: CASSDSGLTDTQYF. CDR3 sequence (DNA): TGTGCCAGCAGTGATTCGGGGCTCACAGATACGCAGTATTTT.